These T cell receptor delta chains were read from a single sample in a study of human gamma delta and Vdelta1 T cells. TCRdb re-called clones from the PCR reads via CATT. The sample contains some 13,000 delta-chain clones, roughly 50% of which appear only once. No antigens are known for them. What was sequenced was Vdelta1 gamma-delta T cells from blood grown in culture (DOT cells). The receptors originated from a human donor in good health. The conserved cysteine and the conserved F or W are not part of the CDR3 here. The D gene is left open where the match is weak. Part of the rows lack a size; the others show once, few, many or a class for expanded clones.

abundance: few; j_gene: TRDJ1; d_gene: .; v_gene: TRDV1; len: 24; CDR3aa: ALGELIPQIGLPQKHNKLYTDRLI
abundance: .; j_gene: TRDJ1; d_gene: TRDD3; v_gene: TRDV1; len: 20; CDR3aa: ALGEGHPTAPWGISETDKLI
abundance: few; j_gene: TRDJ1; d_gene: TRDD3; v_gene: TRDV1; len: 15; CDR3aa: ALGRTKGGSNTDKLI
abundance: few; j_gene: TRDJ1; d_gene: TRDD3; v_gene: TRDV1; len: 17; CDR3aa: ALGTRHTGGYDGIDKLI
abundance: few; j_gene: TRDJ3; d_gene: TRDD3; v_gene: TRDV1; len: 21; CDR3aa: ALGEPPDSPYWGILRDTRQMF
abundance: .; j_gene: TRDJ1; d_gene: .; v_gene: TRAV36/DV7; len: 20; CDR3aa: AVQAPLTEYPDKDFKADKLI
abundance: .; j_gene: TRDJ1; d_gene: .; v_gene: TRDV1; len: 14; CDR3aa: ALGAPEHSYTDKLI
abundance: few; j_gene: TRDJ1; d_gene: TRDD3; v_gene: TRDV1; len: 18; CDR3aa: ALGRGASWGIRGDTDKLI
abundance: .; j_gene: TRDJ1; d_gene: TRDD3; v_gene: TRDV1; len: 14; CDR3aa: ALGAPTRGGIIKLI
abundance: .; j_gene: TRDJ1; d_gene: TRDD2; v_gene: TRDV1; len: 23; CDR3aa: ALGELFCPFLAVCGGDPYTDKLI
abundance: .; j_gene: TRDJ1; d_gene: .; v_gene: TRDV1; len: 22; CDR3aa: ALGERTDILHGGVGGPYTDKLI
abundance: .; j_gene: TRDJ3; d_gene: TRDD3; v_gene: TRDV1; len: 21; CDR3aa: ALGELAVTWVGDTPWDTRQMF
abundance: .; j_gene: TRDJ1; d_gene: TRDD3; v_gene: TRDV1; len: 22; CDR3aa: ALGENGTRGGYWGILVSTDKLI
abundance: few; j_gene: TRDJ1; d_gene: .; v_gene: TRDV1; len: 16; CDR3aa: ALVPTSRTGRRTDKLI
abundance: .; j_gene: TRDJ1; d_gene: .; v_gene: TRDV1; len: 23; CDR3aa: ALGERVILPTTEKFTGGLKPKLI
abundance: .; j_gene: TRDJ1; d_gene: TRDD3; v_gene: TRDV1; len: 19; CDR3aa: ALGNPTASHSSGGYTDKLI
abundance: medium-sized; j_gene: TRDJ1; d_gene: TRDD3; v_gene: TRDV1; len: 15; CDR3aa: ALGESINTGGYSELI
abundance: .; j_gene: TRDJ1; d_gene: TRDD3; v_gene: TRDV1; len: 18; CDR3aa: ALGEEEGLPPELGGFKLI
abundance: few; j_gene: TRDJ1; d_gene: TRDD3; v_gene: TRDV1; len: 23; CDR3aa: ALGLVAFLQKNGWGIPGYTDKLI
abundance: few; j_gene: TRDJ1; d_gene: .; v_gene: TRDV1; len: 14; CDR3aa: ALAMSLSVGTDKLI
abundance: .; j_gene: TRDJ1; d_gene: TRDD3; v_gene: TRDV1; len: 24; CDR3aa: ALGELKVAGVTGGSPGTPLYDKLI
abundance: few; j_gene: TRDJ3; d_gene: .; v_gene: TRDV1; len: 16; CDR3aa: ALGDHGSSSWDTRQMF
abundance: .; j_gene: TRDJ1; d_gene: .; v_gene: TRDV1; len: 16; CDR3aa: ALGEKRSGGGDTDKLI
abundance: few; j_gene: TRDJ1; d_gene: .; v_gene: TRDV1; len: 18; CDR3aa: ALGVLRSYSGGPLTDKLI
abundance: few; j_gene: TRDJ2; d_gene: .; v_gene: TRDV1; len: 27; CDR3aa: ALGARAFLFTGGQPTTSLPLTVAAQLF
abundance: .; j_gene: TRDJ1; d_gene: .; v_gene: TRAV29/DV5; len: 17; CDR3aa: AASAVLPEEANGDSGLI
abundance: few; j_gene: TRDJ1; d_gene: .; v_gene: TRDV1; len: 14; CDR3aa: ALGEAEDGIGDKLI